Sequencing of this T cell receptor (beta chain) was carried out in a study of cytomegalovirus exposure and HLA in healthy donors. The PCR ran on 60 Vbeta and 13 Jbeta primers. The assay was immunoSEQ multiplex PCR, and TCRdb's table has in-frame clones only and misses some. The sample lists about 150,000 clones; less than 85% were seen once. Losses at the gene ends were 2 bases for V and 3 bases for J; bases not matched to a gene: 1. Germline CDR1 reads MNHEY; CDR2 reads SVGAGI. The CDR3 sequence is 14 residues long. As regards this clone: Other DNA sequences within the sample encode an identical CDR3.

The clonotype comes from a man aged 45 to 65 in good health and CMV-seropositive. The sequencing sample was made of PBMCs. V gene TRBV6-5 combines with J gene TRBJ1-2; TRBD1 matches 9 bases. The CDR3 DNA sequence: TGTGCCAGCAGTTACCGACAGGGGGACTATGGCTACACCTTC. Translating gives CASSYRQGDYGYTF.